The present entry profiles one T cell receptor (beta chain) with its context. This clone turned up a few times. Its antigen has not been determined. There are no base qualities to consult, and no much larger clone falls within one base. Thawed unstimulated PBMCs were stained for CD3, CD4 and CD8 and FACS-sorted into CD3+CD4+ and CD3+CD8+ populations. Randomization to immunosuppression withdrawal applied to every one of the 8 studied subjects. The Qiagen DNeasy Blood and Tissue Kit was used for genomic DNA isolation. Frozen genomic DNA underwent high-throughput TCRbeta CDR3 sequencing by immunoSEQ, including PCR amplification, mapping, bias correction and internal controls. The published analysis was carried out like this. Only productive rearrangements were retained, and each unique TCRbeta sequence was defined by its CDR3 nucleotide sequence together with its V and J gene. Donor-reactive sequences required at least 5-fold expansion in CFSE-low cells versus unstimulated pre-transplant cells and at least 0.01% frequency. To ensure at least 90% detection power, minimum frequency thresholds were set for each subject based on that subject's lowest-template unstimulated sample. Jensen-Shannon divergence between the top 1000 TCRbeta sequences after and before transplant was used to measure repertoire turnover. Changes in detection of donor-reactive sequences were tested with two-sided Fisher's exact tests. Not all clones reach the TCRdb copy of this immuneACCESS table, which keeps in-frame sequences only. Checked studies attribute under half of the gap to unresolved V genes and leave the rest unexplained. V, J and clone size were drawn from that table, and D and trimming were deduced from the DNA. This sample comprises around 100,000 clones, 80% to 90% of them detected only once. In total, the top ten clones hold about 2.8% of the sample.

In the germline V gene, CDR1 corresponds to SGHNT and CDR2 to YENEEA. From its cysteine to its phenylalanine, the CDR3 spans 12 amino acids. The entry retains the CDR3 DNA only, 36 bases that are in frame from base 1. Trimming at the junction amounts to 2 bases on V and 4 bases on J, and the germline ends lie 4 bases apart. This sample was taken from a study of T cell clones after liver transplantation (dated by TCRdb to between 2018 and 2021). With respect to the entire study: ITN030ST, the source of the samples, was a randomized trial that attempted immunosuppression withdrawal within 2 years of liver transplantation. As an antigen-independent comparator for donor-reactive sequences, third party-reactive TCRbeta sequences were also identified from pre-transplant MLRs. Three of the eight recipients were HCV-positive; the others were transplanted for non-autoimmune, non-viral indications. Until randomization at 12-24 months post-transplant, subjects were given standard immunosuppression, with no induction therapy. To count as tolerant, a recipient had to stay completely off immunosuppression for at least one year without liver enzymes climbing beyond twice the upper limit of normal. A cohort of 8 liver transplant recipients was studied, of whom 3 were classified as tolerant and 5 as non-tolerant. Blood samples were collected pre-transplant, pre-randomization before withdrawal, and post-randomization after either complete withdrawal or failed withdrawal. Donor-reactive T cell clones were identified using TCRbeta sequencing after a pre-transplant mixed lymphocyte reaction and were then followed in post-transplant blood.

Beyond this particular receptor, the publication reports: Since no allograft tissue specimens were available, donor-reactive T cells may have migrated into the graft instead of being deleted. In 5 of 8 subjects, circulating donor-reactive CD4 TCRbeta sequences decreased significantly after transplant, regardless of tolerance or HCV status. Conclusions were preliminary, limited by small, heterogeneous patient numbers and non-standardized post-transplant time points. When repertoire turnover was taken into account, detection of donor-reactive sequences was significantly reduced in 7 of 8 subjects for CD4 and in 8 of 8 subjects for CD8. A greater decline was seen for donor-reactive sequences than for third party-reactive sequences, suggesting partial antigen-specific deletion unrelated to withdrawal success. In two subjects, low numbers of available donor cells limited the measurable donor-reactive repertoire.

This sequence was found in a human patient who received a liver transplant. A transplant means some T cells may be of graft donor rather than patient origin. This sample comprised CD4+ T cells from blood, obtained 45 to 50 months after liver transplant. Here the chain combines TRBV11-3 and TRBJ2-3; the D gene is not confidently resolved. The CDR3 region: CASSLTPDTQYF. The bases are TGTGCCAGCAGCTTAACACCAGATACGCAGTATTTT.